The T cell receptor (beta chain) described here comes from a study of control samples from healthy donors and cancer patients. Method: immunoSEQ multiplex PCR; TCRdb's copy keeps in-frame clones and lacks some. Of more than 150,000 clones in the sample, around nine tenths are singletons; the top ten hold 0.68%. This CDR3 is 14 amino acids long. Germline CDR1 is GTSNPN and CDR2 is SVGIG (reference sequence). Trimming removed 5 bases at V and 0 bases at J, with 8 bases between. Sequenced input: blood. The source of this sequence is a woman in her twenties or thirties in good health. The rearrangement uses TRBV30 and TRBJ1-6, with D possibly TRBD1 on 6 matching bases. As DNA, the CDR3 is TGTGCCTGGGAAGGGGGCTCCTATAATTCACCCCTCCACTTT. Translation gives CAWEGGSYNSPLHF.